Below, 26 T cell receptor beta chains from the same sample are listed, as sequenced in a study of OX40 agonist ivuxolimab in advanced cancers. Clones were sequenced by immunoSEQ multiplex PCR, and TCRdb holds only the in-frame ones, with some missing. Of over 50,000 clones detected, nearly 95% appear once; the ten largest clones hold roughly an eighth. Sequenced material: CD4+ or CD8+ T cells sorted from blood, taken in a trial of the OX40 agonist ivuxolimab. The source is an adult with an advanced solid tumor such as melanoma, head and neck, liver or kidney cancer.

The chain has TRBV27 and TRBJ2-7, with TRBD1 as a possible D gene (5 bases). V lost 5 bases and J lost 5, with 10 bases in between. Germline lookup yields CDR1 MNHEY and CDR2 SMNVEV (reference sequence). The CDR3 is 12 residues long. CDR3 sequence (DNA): TGTGCCAGCAGTACTACCAGGGACGAGCAGTACTTC. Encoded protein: CASSTTRDEQYF.

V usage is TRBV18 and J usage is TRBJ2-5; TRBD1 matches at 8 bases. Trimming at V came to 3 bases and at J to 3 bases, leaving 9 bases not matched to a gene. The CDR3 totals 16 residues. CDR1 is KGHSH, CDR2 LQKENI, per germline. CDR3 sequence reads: CASSPPRRDRKETQYF. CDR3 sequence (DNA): TGTGCCAGCTCACCTCCCCGGCGGGACAGGAAAGAGACCCAGTACTTC.

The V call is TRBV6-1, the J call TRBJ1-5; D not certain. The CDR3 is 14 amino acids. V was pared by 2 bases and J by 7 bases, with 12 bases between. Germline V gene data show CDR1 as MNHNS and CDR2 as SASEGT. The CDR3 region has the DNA TGTGCCAGCAGTGAAATGGGGAAGGAACAGCCCCAGCATTTT. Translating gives CASSEMGKEQPQHF.

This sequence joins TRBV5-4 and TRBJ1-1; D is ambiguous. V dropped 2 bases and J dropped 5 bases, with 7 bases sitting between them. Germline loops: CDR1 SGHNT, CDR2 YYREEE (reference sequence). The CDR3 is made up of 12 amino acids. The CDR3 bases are TGTGCCAGCAGCTTTGGGGATACTGAAGCTTTCTTT. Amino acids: CASSFGDTEAFF.

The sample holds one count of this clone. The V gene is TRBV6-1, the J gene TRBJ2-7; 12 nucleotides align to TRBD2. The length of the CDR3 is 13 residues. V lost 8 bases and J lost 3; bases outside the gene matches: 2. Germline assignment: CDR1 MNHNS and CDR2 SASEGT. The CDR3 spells CASEGLAGYEQYF. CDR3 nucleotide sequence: TGTGCCAGCGAGGGACTAGCGGGCTACGAGCAGTACTTC.

The CDR3, as DNA: TGTGCCAGCAGTTCCAATCCGAAGACAGCCCAAGAGACCCAGTACTTC. Encoded protein: CASSSNPKTAQETQYF. The V call is TRBV6-5, the J call TRBJ2-5, with D maybe TRBD1 (5 bases). The CDR3 is 16 amino acids. The V end was cut by 4 bases, the J end by 1 base, with 16 bases between. Germline V gene data show CDR1 as MNHEY and CDR2 as SVGAGI.

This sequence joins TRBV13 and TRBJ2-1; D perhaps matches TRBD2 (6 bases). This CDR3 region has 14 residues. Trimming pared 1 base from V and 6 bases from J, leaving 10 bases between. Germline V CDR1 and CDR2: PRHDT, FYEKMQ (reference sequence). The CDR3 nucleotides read TGTGCCAGCAGCTTAGTGGGGGGTTTCAATGAGCAGTTCTTC. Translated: CASSLVGGFNEQFF. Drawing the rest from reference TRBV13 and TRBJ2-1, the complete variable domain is AAGVIQSPRHLIKEKRETATLKCYPIPRHDTVYWYQQGPGQDPQFLISFYEKMQSDKGSIPDRFSAQQFSDYHSELNMSSLELGDSALYFCASSLVGGFNEQFFGPGTRLTVL.

DNA of the CDR3: TGTGCCAGCAGCCAAGGTAGCGGAAAGTACAATGAGCAGTTCTTC. This codes for CASSQGSGKYNEQFF. The chain has TRBV4-2 and TRBJ2-1; TRBD2 is a possible D gene (6 bases). The CDR3 is 15 amino acids. Trimming took 1 base from V and 4 from J, leaving 11 bases between them. Germline lookup yields CDR1 LGHNA and CDR2 YNFKEQ.

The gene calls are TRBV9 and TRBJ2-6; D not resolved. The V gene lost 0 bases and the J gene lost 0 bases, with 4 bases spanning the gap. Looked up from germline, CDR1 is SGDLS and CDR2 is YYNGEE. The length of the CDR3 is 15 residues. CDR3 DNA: TGTGCCAGCAGCGTAGGTGCCTCTGGGGCCAACGTCCTGACTTTC. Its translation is CASSVGASGANVLTF.

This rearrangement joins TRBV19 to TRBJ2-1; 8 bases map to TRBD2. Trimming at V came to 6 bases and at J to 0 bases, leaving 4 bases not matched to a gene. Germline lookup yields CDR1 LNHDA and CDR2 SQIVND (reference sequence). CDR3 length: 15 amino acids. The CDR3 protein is CASRQTSGSYNEQFF. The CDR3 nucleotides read TGTGCCAGTAGACAAACTAGCGGCTCCTACAATGAGCAGTTCTTC.

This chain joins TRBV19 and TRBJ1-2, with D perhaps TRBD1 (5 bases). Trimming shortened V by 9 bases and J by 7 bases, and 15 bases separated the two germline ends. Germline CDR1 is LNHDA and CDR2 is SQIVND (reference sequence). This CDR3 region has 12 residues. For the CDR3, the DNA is TGTGCCAGCGCCCCTCCAGGGTTTGGCTACACCTTC. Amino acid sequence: CASAPPGFGYTF.

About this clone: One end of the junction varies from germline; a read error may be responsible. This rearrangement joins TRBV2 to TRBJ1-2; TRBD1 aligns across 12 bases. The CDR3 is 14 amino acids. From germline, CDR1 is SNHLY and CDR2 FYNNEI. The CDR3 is CTSSQGQGARGYTF. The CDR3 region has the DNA TGTACCAGCAGCCAGGGACAGGGGGCACGTGGCTACACCTTC. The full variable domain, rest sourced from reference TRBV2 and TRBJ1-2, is EPEVTQTPSHQVTQMGQEVILRCVPISNHLYFYWYRQILGQKVEFLVSFYNNEISEKSEIFDDQFSVERPDGSNFTLKIRSTKLEDSAMYFCTSSQGQGARGYTFGSGTRLTVV.

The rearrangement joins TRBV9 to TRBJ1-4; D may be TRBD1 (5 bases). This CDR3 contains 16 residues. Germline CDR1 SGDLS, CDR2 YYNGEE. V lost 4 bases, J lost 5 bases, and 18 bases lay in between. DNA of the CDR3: TGTGCCAGCAGCCCCCCGGCCGGGACTGGAAATGAAAAACTGTTTTTT. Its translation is CASSPPAGTGNEKLFF.

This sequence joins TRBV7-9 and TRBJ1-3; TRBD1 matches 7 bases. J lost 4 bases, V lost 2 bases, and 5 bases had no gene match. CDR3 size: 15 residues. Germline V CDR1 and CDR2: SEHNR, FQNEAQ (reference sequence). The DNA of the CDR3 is TGTGCCAGCAGCTTAAGTACAGGGGTAGGAAACACCATATATTTT. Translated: CASSLSTGVGNTIYF.

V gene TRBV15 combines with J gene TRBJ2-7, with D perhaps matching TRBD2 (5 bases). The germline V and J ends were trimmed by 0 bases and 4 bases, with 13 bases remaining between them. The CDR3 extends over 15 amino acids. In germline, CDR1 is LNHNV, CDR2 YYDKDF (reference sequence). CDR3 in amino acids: CATSREPQERYEQYF. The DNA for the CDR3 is TGTGCCACCAGCAGAGAACCCCAGGAGCGGTACGAGCAGTACTTC.

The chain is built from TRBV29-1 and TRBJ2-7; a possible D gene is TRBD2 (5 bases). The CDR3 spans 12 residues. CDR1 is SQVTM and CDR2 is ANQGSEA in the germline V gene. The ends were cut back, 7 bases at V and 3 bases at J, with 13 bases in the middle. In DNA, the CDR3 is TGCAGCGACGAGGGCGGAAACTACGAGCAGTACTTC. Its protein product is CSDEGGNYEQYF.

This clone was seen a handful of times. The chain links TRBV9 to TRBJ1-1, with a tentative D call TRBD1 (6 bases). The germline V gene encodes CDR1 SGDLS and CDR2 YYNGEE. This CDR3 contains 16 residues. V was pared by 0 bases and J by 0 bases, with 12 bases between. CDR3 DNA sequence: TGTGCCAGCAGCGTAGGACTAGGACAGTTGAACACTGAAGCTTTCTTT. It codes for CASSVGLGQLNTEAFF.

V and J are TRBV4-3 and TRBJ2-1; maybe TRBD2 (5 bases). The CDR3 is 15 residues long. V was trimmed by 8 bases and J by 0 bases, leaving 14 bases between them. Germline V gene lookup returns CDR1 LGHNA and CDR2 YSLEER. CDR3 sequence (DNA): TGCGCCAGCCGAGACGGACTGAGCTCCTACAATGAGCAGTTCTTC. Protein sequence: CASRDGLSSYNEQFF.

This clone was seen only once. As DNA, the CDR3 is TGCAGCGTCCCAGGGGGTAGCGGTGGCTACACCTTC. Its protein product is CSVPGGSGGYTF. The rearrangement joins TRBV29-1 to TRBJ1-2; 7 bases are shared with TRBD1. CDR3 size: 12 residues. The V segment lost 6 bases and the J segment 7 bases; nucleotides outside the gene matches: 8. The germline V gene has CDR1 SQVTM and CDR2 ANQGSEA.

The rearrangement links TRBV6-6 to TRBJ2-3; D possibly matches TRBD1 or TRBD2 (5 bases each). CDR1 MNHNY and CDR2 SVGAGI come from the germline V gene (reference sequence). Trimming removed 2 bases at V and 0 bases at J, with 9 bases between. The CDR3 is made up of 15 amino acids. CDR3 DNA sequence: TGTGCCAGCAGTTACCGGGACGGAAGCACAGATACGCAGTATTTT. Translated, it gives CASSYRDGSTDTQYF.

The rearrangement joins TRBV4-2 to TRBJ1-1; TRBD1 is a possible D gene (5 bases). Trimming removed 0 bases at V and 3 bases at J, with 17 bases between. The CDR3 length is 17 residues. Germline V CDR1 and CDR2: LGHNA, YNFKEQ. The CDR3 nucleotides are TGTGCCAGCAGCCAAGAAGGGGCCGGGCGTGAAGACACTGAAGCTTTCTTT. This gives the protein CASSQEGAGREDTEAFF.

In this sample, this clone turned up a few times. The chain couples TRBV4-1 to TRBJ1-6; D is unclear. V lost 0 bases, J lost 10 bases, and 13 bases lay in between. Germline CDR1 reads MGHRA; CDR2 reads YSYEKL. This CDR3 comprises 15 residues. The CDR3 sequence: CASSQETSERSPLHF. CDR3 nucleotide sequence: TGCGCCAGCAGCCAAGAGACTAGCGAGCGGTCACCCCTCCACTTT.

The CDR3 sequence is CASSPQPGLGQPQYF. CDR3 nucleotide sequence: TGTGCCAGCAGCCCTCAACCGGGACTAGGGCAACCGCAGTACTTC. The V and J genes are TRBV7-9 and TRBJ2-7, with 8 bases aligning to TRBD2. The CDR3 is 15 residues long. The trim removed 5 bases at V and 9 bases at J, leaving 15 bases unmatched. Germline V gene sequence: CDR1 SEHNR, CDR2 FQNEAQ (reference sequence).

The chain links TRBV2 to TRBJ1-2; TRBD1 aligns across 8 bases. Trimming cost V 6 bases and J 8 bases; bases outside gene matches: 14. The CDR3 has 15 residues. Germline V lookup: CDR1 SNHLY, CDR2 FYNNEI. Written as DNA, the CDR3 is TGTGCCAGCAGCGTTGCTTTGCCAGGGGGCGGAGGCTACACCTTC. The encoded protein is CASSVALPGGGGYTF. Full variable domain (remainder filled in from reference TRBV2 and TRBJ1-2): EPEVTQTPSHQVTQMGQEVILRCVPISNHLYFYWYRQILGQKVEFLVSFYNNEISEKSEIFDDQFSVERPDGSNFTLKIRSTKLEDSAMYFCASSVALPGGGGYTFGSGTRLTVV.

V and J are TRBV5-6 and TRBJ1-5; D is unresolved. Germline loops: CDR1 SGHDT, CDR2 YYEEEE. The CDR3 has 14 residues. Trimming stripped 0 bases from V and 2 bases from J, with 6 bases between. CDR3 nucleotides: TGTGCCAGCAGCTTGGGGACGGGCAATCAGCCCCAGCATTTT. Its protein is CASSLGTGNQPQHF.

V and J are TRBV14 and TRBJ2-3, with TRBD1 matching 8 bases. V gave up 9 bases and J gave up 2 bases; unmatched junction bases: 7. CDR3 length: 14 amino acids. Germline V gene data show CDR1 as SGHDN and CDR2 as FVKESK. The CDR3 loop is CARDRDRNTDTQYF. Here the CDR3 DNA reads TGTGCCAGGGACCGGGACAGGAACACAGATACGCAGTATTTT.